The sequence of this T cell receptor (beta chain) was determined in a study of shared clonotypes between healthy human individuals. Clones were sequenced by immunoSEQ multiplex PCR, and TCRdb holds only the in-frame ones, with some missing. The repertoire holds around 500,000 clones, with approximately 80% as singletons. The CDR3 has 11 amino acids. V was shortened by 5 bases and J by 0 bases, with 1 base between the two germline ends. Germline lookup yields CDR1 SNHLY and CDR2 FYNNEI. The rearrangement uses TRBV2 and TRBJ2-5, with D unresolved. The sequence was obtained from a woman aged 40 to 55 in good health. Some clones in this sample may be carry-over from other donors' samples. Source material: PBMCs. The DNA of the CDR3 is TGTGCCAGCAGTTACCAAGAGACCCAGTACTTC. Residues: CASSYQETQYF. Together with reference TRBV2 and TRBJ2-5, the CDR3 gives the full variable domain: EPEVTQTPSHQVTQMGQEVILRCVPISNHLYFYWYRQILGQKVEFLVSFYNNEISEKSEIFDDQFSVERPDGSNFTLKIRSTKLEDSAMYFCASSYQETQYFGPGTRLLVL.